This T cell receptor (beta chain) was captured in a study of regulatory T cells in long-lasting Graves disease. Construction of TCR beta libraries relied on iRepertoire HTBI primers and on Arm-PCR targeting CDR3 regions. TCRdb redid the calling of the multiplex PCR reads with MiXCR, one entry per CDR3 protein. The data show approximately 540,000 distinct CDR3 sequences, around 12% seen once. This clonotype was counted many times. Its target is not known. Study-level results: Accuracy might have suffered from few samples.

Noted time point: newly diagnosed GD, antithyroid drugs for less than 3 months. The authors made the TCR library using RNA they extracted from PBMCs. Graves' disease diagnoses used American Thyroid Association guidelines. This same sample was also taken into another study, of T cells in Graves' hyperthyroidism and ophthalmopathy. That source adds: The HTBI primer set was used in a first-round RT-PCR of the TCR CDR3. Most expanded thyroid clonotypes above 0.001 also appeared in blood.

The starting material was peripheral blood mononuclear cells (PBMCs), obtained at new diagnosis, from a patient treated with antithyroid drugs. The source is a woman between 25 and 40 years old with Graves disease.

The CDR3 spells CSARARGDGYTF. In nucleotides, the CDR3 is TGCAGTGCTAGAGCCAGGGGAGATGGCTACACCTTC. The chain uses TRBV20-1 and TRBJ1-2, with D perhaps TRBD1 (6 bases). Trimming shortened V by 1 base and J by 6 bases, and 9 bases separated the two germline ends. The CDR3 consists of 12 residues. Per the germline V gene, CDR1 is DFQATT and CDR2 is SNEGSKA (reference sequence).